The rows below give T cell receptor beta chains drawn from one sample of a study of regulatory dendritic cells for organ transplantation. Using immunoSEQ multiplex PCR, the repertoire was profiled, and TCRdb retains in-frame clones only, with some absent. In the table there are roughly 30,000 clones, approximately 77% of which are singletons. The material sequenced was naive CD8+ T cells from blood. These receptors were taken from a human donor in good health. Both conserved end residues are part of each CDR3. D genes are given only for firm matches. Part of the rows lack a size; the others show once, few, many or a class for expanded clones.

J gene,D gene,clone size,V gene,CDR3 DNA,CDR3 protein
TRBJ2-7,TRBD1,NA,TRBV19,TGTGCCAGTAGTATAGCCGGGACAGGGTCCTACGAGCAGTACTTC,CASSIAGTGSYEQYF
TRBJ1-6,TRBD1,few,TRBV10-1,TGCGCCAGCAGCCCCGGGACAGTAAATTCACCCCTCCACTTT,CASSPGTVNSPLHF
TRBJ2-1,NA,NA,TRBV5-6,TGTGCCAGCAGCTTGGGAGAACGCGAGCAGTTCTTC,CASSLGEREQFF
TRBJ1-5,NA,NA,TRBV6-1,TGTGCCAGCAGGGAAAACAGGGTAAGCAATCAGCCCCAGCATTTT,CASRENRVSNQPQHF
TRBJ2-7,NA,NA,TRBV9,TGTGCCAGCAGCGTAGCCGGAGGGCTAGACGAGCAGTACTTC,CASSVAGGLDEQYF
TRBJ2-7,NA,once,TRBV2,TGTGCCAGCAGCCGATCCCCACTATTCGAGCAGTACTTC,CASSRSPLFEQYF
TRBJ2-3,NA,NA,TRBV20-1,TGCAGTGCTCCCCTAGATACGCAGTATTTT,CSAPLDTQYF
TRBJ2-7,TRBD1,NA,TRBV5-6,TGTGCCAGCAGCATTGCTGGGGACAGGGGGCACTACGAGCAGTACTTC,CASSIAGDRGHYEQYF
TRBJ2-4,NA,NA,TRBV19,TGTGCCAGTGGGCGAGGGATTCAGTACTTC,CASGRGIQYF
TRBJ2-1,NA,NA,TRBV4-3,TGCGCCAGCAGCCAAGATAGGACTTTCGGGGGTGATGAGCAGTTCTTC,CASSQDRTFGGDEQFF
TRBJ2-5,TRBD2,NA,TRBV11-2,TGTGCCAGCAGCTTAGGGACTAGAACGGAGACCCAGTACTTC,CASSLGTRTETQYF
TRBJ2-7,TRBD1,once,TRBV6-1,TGTGCCAGCAGAGTCCGACAGGGGGGGTACGAGCAGTACTTC,CASRVRQGGYEQYF
TRBJ1-1,NA,NA,TRBV29-1,TGCAGCGTTGAATCGCCGGACAGAATGAACACTGAAGCTTTCTTT,CSVESPDRMNTEAFF
TRBJ1-6,NA,NA,TRBV2,TGTGCCAGCAGTGAAGAAGGGGCCTATAATTCACCCCTCCACTTT,CASSEEGAYNSPLHF
TRBJ1-1,NA,NA,TRBV7-9,TGTGCCAGCAGCTCAACGGAGGGGATTGAAGCTTTCTTT,CASSSTEGIEAFF
TRBJ2-1,NA,NA,TRBV5-1,TGCGCCAGCAGCTTGGGCGGTGAGCAGTTCTTC,CASSLGGEQFF
TRBJ1-1,TRBD1,NA,TRBV6-4,TGTGCCAGCAGTGCGGGACAGGGACCCTATGAAGCTTTCTTT,CASSAGQGPYEAFF
TRBJ1-1,NA,NA,TRBV13,TGTGCCAGCAGCTTTGGACAGTCTTCATGGACTGAAGCTTTCTTT,CASSFGQSSWTEAFF
TRBJ1-3,NA,NA,TRBV4-1,TGCGCCGCGGGTTTACCCTCTGGAAACACCATATATTTT,CAAGLPSGNTIYF
TRBJ1-5,TRBD1,NA,TRBV6-6,TGTGCCAGCAGTTCCCTACAGGGGACTAGTCAGCCCCAGCATTTT,CASSSLQGTSQPQHF
TRBJ2-7,NA,NA,TRBV7-8,TGTGCCAGCAGCTCCGGTCCCGGGAACGAGCAGTACTTC,CASSSGPGNEQYF
TRBJ1-2,NA,NA,TRBV7-6,TGTGCCAGCAGCCCTGGACAGTTGAGTAACTATGGCTACACCTTC,CASSPGQLSNYGYTF
TRBJ1-5,NA,NA,TRBV6-5,TGTGCCAGCAGTTACTCGAGGGCTAGCAATCAGCCCCAGCATTTT,CASSYSRASNQPQHF
TRBJ2-7,NA,NA,TRBV11-2,TGTGCCAGCAGCTTAGCGCAGACCTACGAGCAGTACTTC,CASSLAQTYEQYF
TRBJ2-3,TRBD1,NA,TRBV2,TGTGCCAGCAGTGAGATCCAGGGGGTAGATACGCAGTATTTT,CASSEIQGVDTQYF
TRBJ2-7,TRBD1,NA,TRBV6-5,TGTGCCAGCAGGGAACAGGGGTCGTACTACGAGCAGTACTTC,CASREQGSYYEQYF
TRBJ2-5,NA,NA,TRBV7-9,TGTGCCAGCAGCCCTGGCAGGGTGGAGACCCAGTACTTC,CASSPGRVETQYF
TRBJ1-4,NA,NA,TRBV5-1,TGCGCCAGCAGCCCGGTCCTATTACAGAGGGCAACTAATGAAAAACTGTTTTTT,CASSPVLLQRATNEKLFF
TRBJ2-7,NA,NA,TRBV4-3,TGCGCCAGCAGCCAAGGGCCCACCTACGAGCAGTACTTC,CASSQGPTYEQYF
TRBJ2-7,NA,few,TRBV7-9,TGTGCCAGCAGCCCGACAGTCAACGAGCAGTACTTC,CASSPTVNEQYF
TRBJ2-4,TRBD2,once,TRBV5-5,TGTGCCAGCAGCTACTCTAGCGGGGTTGAAAACATTCAGTACTTC,CASSYSSGVENIQYF
TRBJ1-3,TRBD1,few,TRBV14,TGTGCCAGCAGCCAAAATGACGCTAGGGGGCTTATCGGAAACACCATATATTTT,CASSQNDARGLIGNTIYF
TRBJ2-7,NA,once,TRBV29-1,TGCAGCGTTCAGGACAGCTCCTACGAGCAGTACTTC,CSVQDSSYEQYF
TRBJ2-5,TRBD1,NA,TRBV7-8,TGTGCCAGCACCCAGGGACAGGGTCAGTACCAAGAGACCCAGTACTTC,CASTQGQGQYQETQYF
TRBJ2-1,TRBD2,NA,TRBV15,TGTGCCACCAGCAGAGATCGTCGGGGGGGCCCAGGGAATGAGCAGTTCTTC,CATSRDRRGGPGNEQFF
TRBJ1-5,TRBD1,NA,TRBV4-1,TGCGCCAGCAGCCAAAGCCCAGGGGGCCCTAATCAGCCCCAGCATTTT,CASSQSPGGPNQPQHF
TRBJ1-2,NA,NA,TRBV12-5,TGTGCTAGTGGGACCGGACAGCCCGGCTACACCTTC,CASGTGQPGYTF
TRBJ2-1,TRBD2,NA,TRBV25-1,TGTGCCAGCAGGGGGGGGGAGCAGTTCTTC,CASRGGEQFF
TRBJ2-1,NA,NA,TRBV7-3,TGTGCCAGCAGCCGGCTAGCGAGCTCCTACAATGAGCAGTTCTTC,CASSRLASSYNEQFF
TRBJ2-2,NA,NA,TRBV6-4,TGTGCCAGCAGTGATGTTGGACAAATGAACACCGGGGAGCTGTTTTTT,CASSDVGQMNTGELFF
TRBJ2-1,TRBD2,NA,TRBV10-3,TGTGCCATCAGTGAGTCTTTTACTAGCGGAACTATATACAATGAGCAGTTCTTC,CAISESFTSGTIYNEQFF
TRBJ2-7,TRBD2,once,TRBV7-2,TGTGCCAGCAGCTCTGTATATGGGGGGGACGAGCAGTACTTC,CASSSVYGGDEQYF
TRBJ2-7,NA,NA,TRBV7-9,TGTGCCAGCAGTCCCTCAGGGGTCGGGTACGAGCAGTACTTC,CASSPSGVGYEQYF
TRBJ2-4,TRBD1,NA,TRBV7-9,TGTGCCAGCAGCGGCGACAGGGTGGACAAAAACATTCAGTACTTC,CASSGDRVDKNIQYF
TRBJ2-7,TRBD1,NA,TRBV6-6,TGTGCCAGCAGTTACTCGGGGACAGGGATCTACGAGCAGTACTTC,CASSYSGTGIYEQYF
TRBJ2-1,TRBD1,NA,TRBV6-5,TGTGCCAGCGACAGGGGGTTCTACAATGAGCAGTTCTTC,CASDRGFYNEQFF
TRBJ2-1,NA,NA,TRBV4-3,TGCGCCAGCAGCCATGCCGGGACATCTTACAATGAGCAGTTCTTC,CASSHAGTSYNEQFF
TRBJ1-6,NA,NA,TRBV7-9,TGTGCCAGCCGGAGACAGGCGGGTTATAATTCACCCCTCCACTTT,CASRRQAGYNSPLHF
TRBJ1-5,NA,NA,TRBV7-9,TGTGCCAGCAGCTTGCCCGGGGCAGGGGAAGCCCATAGCAATCAGCCCCAGCATTTT,CASSLPGAGEAHSNQPQHF
TRBJ1-2,NA,NA,TRBV5-1,TGCGCCAGCAGCTTGGACAGAATTAACTATGGCTACACCTTC,CASSLDRINYGYTF
TRBJ1-2,NA,NA,TRBV6-5,TGTGCCAGCAGTTACGCCGAACATAACTATGGCTACACCTTC,CASSYAEHNYGYTF
TRBJ1-5,TRBD1,NA,TRBV7-8,TGTGCCAGCAGCCTTTACAGGGGAAAGGGCGATCAGCCCCAGCATTTT,CASSLYRGKGDQPQHF
TRBJ2-7,NA,NA,TRBV5-5,TGTGCCAGCAGCCCCACTCTCGAGAGCTCCTACGAGCAGTACTTC,CASSPTLESSYEQYF
TRBJ2-3,TRBD2,NA,TRBV11-2,TGTGCCAGCAGCTTAGATCTAGCGGGGGAAGGAGATACGCAGTATTTT,CASSLDLAGEGDTQYF
TRBJ2-2,NA,NA,TRBV5-8,TGTGCCAGCAGCTTCAGGGGATATAGTTGGGCGAACACCGGGGAGCTGTTTTTT,CASSFRGYSWANTGELFF
TRBJ1-6,TRBD1,NA,TRBV14,TGTGCCAGCAGCAACCCGGGACAGGGCTCCTATAATTCACCCCTCCACTTT,CASSNPGQGSYNSPLHF
TRBJ2-7,TRBD2,NA,TRBV9,TGTGCCAGCAGCGTTGGCGGGGGGCCCTACGAGCAGTACTTC,CASSVGGGPYEQYF
TRBJ1-1,NA,NA,TRBV4-1,TGCGCCAGCAGCCTCCAGGGAATGAACACTGAAGCTTTCTTT,CASSLQGMNTEAFF
TRBJ1-1,NA,few,TRBV19,TGTGCCAGTAGTATAGTCAGGTCCCACGAAGCTTTCTTT,CASSIVRSHEAFF